The clone carrying this TCR beta chain was seen ten or more times. Its target is unknown. V lost 2 bases to trimming and J lost 0 bases, with 12 bases between them. This CDR3 region has 16 residues. Germline CDR1 reads SGHTA; CDR2 reads FQGNSA. This sample is drawn from a study of T cells after yellow fever vaccination. Overall study: Fractions of limited cellularity were prepared by means of SMART-Seq v4 Ultra Low Input. Broader study findings: Few clonotypes appeared in both CD4 and CD8 compartments. Reappearance after the booster was seen for most primary-vaccination clones, at 95% to 96% CD4 and about 90% CD8.

TCR cDNA was made by 5'RACE template switching, adding a universal primer site and UMIs. Each CDR3 protein is one row after TCRdb ran MiXCR on the 5' RACE reads. The data contain around 340,000 distinct CDR3 sequences, about an eighth of them seen just once; the ten biggest clones take up 3.2%. This chain connects TRBV7-2 to TRBJ2-3; unclear D gene. The sequencing here drew on CD4+ T cells sorted from PBMCs, taken 15 days after the yellow fever booster vaccination. The sequence was collected from a man aged 18 to 29 who received the YFV17D yellow fever vaccine. The CDR3 is CASSLSRAVSTDTQYF. Written as DNA, the CDR3 is TGTGCCAGCAGCTTAAGTCGGGCAGTAAGCACAGATACGCAGTATTTT.